This T cell receptor (beta chain) originates from a study of shared clonotypes between healthy human individuals (dated by TCRdb to the early 2020s). General notes on the study: Two women and three men aged 18 to 49 years were included in the cohort. To increase sequencing depth and limit assay-specific biases, different laboratories used diverse techniques to prepare libraries and sequence TCR repertoires. For each donor, three plates each were used for CD4 naive and CD4 memory, two plates were used for CD8 naive, and one plate was used for CD8 memory. Leukapheresis yielded between about 0.8 and 8.9 billion PBMCs per donor. The study deeply sequenced blood TCR repertoires of about five healthy adults to estimate repertoire size and the extent of clonotype sharing between individuals. Points the paper makes about the study in general: Roughly 5% of naive CD4, 3.5% of naive CD8, approximately 2.2% of memory CD4, and 0.4% of memory CD8 clonotypes were shared across four donors. Sampling was limited to blood, and TCR repertoires in tissue likely differ from TCR repertoires in blood. Rarefaction of sorted-subset datasets indicated incomplete sequencing despite the large sequencing depth. Clonotypes shared by all four sorted-subset donors showed higher generation probabilities than non-shared clonotypes. Naive subsets generally had larger estimated clonotype richness than memory subsets did. Because the study included only a small number of donors, the genetic and exposure-history diversity represented was limited. Pairwise subsampling indicated that sequencing depth was expected to affect the degree of clonotype sharing among donors.

Using the deep immunoSEQ assay, TCR CDR3 regions were amplified from genomic DNA by multiplex PCR. For each cell subset, the extracted genomic DNA was distributed evenly across all wells of several immunoSEQ 96-well plates, and each plate served as one replicate. Each replicate PCR for sorted subsets received around 210 ng genomic DNA, equal to about 30,000 T cell genomes. Purified libraries were measured with a Qubit 3.0 fluorometer, size-checked on a Bioanalyzer 2100, and measured again with the KAPA Library Quantification kit. Every immunoSEQ 96-well plate was sequenced on a separate single-read 150-cycle Illumina NextSeq 550 flow cell. Regarding the original processing steps: Because only junctional sequences without quality scores were contained in the immunoSEQ output, filtering matching that applied to full-length reads could not be performed. To assign V/J genes and CDR3, sequences were annotated against IMGT germline references using PyIR, a Python wrapper for IgBLAST v1.9. Any read was removed if the V/J assignment was weak (E-value above 1e-6), the CDR3 was missing, or the read contained stop codons, out-of-frame junctions, or ambiguous translated residues. A V3J clonotype was defined by an identical inferred V gene, J gene, and CDR3 amino acid sequence. Percentage overlap between repertoires was calculated by dividing the number of shared unique clonotypes by the size of the smaller repertoire. Richness of each repertoire was evaluated using RTK rarefaction, the Chao1 estimator, and Recon v2.1 estimates of unobserved clonotypes. For all TCRbeta clonotypes obtained by the gDNA method from a few donors, generation probabilities were computed with OLGA. TCRdb provides this immuneACCESS table in a form limited to in-frame rearrangements. Some clones are lacking; in checked studies, under half of them reflect an unresolved V gene, and why the rest are absent is not known. V and J calls and clone size are those listed in that table; D and trimming were worked out from the DNA. This sample is represented by some 680,000 clones; around three quarters of them were singletons. Clones ranked in the top ten supply around 2% of the sample.

At the junction V is shortened by 1 base and J by 5 bases; bases outside the gene matches: 6. Including the terminal cysteine and phenylalanine, the CDR3 comprises 16 residues. The retained sequence is limited to the CDR3, 48 bases, with the frame set at the first base. For CDR1 and CDR2, the germline V gene lists SGHVS and FQNEAQ. Healthy HIV-negative adults with no recently reported acute infections or vaccinations were included as donors. All donors were Caucasian adults living in Nashville, Tennessee, USA. CD4+ T cells were enriched by magnetic negative selection, after which naive cells were positively selected on CD45RA and the negative fraction was taken as the memory subset. After blood collection by leukapheresis, PBMCs were isolated using Ficoll-Histopaque density gradient centrifugation and then cryopreserved in the vapor phase of liquid nitrogen. Analytical flow cytometry was used to check the purity and quantity of each magnetically sorted T cell population. Genomic DNA was isolated from every sorted fraction and measured by UV absorbance on a Nanodrop 2000c.

This clone was detected ten times or more. What antigen it recognizes has not been identified. Per-base qualities were not stored, and no clone one base away is much larger. Sequenced: memory CD4+ T cells sorted from blood. The cell subset or site label corresponds to: CD45RA-negative fraction. This receptor was taken from a woman aged 25 to 39 in good health. The chain couples TRBV7-8 to TRBJ1-5; TRBD1 aligns with 9 central bases. The DNA reads TGTGCCAGCAGCTTAGGTCGGGACAGGGCCTATCAGCCCCAGCATTTT. This translates into CASSLGRDRAYQPQHF.